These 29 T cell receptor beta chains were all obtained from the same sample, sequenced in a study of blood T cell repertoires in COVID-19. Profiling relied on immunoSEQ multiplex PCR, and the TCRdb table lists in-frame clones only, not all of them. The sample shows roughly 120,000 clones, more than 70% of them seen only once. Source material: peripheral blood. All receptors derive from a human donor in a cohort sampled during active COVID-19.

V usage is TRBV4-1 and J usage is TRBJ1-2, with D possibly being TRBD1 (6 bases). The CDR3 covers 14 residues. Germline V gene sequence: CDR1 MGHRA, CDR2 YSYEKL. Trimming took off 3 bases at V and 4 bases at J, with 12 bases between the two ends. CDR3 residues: CASSQGGRSYGYTF. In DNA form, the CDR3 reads TGCGCCAGCAGCCAGGGGGGGCGCAGCTATGGCTACACCTTC.

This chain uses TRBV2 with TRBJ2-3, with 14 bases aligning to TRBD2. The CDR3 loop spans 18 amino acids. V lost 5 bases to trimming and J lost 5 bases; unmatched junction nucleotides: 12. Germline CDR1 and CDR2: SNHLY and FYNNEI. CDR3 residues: CASSKSGTSGSSGDTQYF. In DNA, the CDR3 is TGTGCCAGCAGTAAATCCGGGACTAGCGGGAGTTCGGGAGATACGCAGTATTTT.

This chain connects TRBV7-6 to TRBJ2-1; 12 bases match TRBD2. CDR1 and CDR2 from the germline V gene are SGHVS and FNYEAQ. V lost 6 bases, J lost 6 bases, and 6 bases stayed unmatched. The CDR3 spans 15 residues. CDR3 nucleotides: TGTGCCAGCAGTCGTTCTAGCGGGAGGGGCAATGAGCAGTTCTTC. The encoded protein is CASSRSSGRGNEQFF.

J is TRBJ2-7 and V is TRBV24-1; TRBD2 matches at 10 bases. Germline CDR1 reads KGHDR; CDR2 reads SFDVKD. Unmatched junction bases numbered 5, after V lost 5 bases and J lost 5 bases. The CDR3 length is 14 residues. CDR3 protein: CATSGTSGIDEQYF. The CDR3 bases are TGTGCCACCAGTGGGACTAGCGGAATTGACGAGCAGTACTTC.

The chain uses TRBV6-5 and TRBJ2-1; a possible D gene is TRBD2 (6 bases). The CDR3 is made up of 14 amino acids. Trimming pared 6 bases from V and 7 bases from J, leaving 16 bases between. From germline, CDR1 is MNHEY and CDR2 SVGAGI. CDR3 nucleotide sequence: TGTGCCAGCAGGGGGACGGGAGTTGATAATGAGCAGTTCTTC. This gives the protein CASRGTGVDNEQFF.

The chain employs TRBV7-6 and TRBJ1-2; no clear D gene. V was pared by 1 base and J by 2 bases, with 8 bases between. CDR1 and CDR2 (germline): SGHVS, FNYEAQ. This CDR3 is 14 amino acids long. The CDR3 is CASSLGVVNYGYTF. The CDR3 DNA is TGTGCCAGCAGCTTAGGTGTAGTAAACTATGGCTACACCTTC.

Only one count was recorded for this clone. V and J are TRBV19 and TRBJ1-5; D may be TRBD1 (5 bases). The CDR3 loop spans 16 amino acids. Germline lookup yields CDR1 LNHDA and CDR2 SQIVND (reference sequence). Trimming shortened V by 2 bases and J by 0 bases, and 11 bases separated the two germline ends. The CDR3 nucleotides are TGTGCCAGTAGTATAAAAAGGGGCTATAGCAATCAGCCCCAGCATTTT. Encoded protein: CASSIKRGYSNQPQHF.

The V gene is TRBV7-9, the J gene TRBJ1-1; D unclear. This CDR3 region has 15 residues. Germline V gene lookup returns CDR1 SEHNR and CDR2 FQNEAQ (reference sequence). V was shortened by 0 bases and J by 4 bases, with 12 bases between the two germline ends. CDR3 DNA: TGTGCCAGCAGCTTAGCGGGCAGGACTGGCACTGAAGCTTTCTTT. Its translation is CASSLAGRTGTEAFF.

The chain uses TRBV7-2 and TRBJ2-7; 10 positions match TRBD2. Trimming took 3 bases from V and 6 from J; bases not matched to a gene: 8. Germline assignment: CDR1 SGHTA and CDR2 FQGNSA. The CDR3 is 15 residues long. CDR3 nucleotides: TGTGCCAGCAGCTTCCTTGGGCTAGCGGGAGCCGAGCAGTACTTC. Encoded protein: CASSFLGLAGAEQYF.

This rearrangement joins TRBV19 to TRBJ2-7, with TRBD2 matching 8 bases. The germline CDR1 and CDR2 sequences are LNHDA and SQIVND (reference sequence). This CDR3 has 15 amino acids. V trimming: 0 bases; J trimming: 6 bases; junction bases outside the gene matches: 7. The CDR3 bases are TGTGCCAGTAGTATAGATGGCGGGAGGTTGTCCGAGCAGTACTTC. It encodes CASSIDGGRLSEQYF.

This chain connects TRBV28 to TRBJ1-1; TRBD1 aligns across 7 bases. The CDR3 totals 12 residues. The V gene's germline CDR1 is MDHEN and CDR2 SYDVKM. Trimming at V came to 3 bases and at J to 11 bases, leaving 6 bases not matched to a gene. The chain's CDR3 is CASSLAQGDAFF. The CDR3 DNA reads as TGTGCCAGCAGTTTGGCGCAGGGGGATGCTTTCTTT.

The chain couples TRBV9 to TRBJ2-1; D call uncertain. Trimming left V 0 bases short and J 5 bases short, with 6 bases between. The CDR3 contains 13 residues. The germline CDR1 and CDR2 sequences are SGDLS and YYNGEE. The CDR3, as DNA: TGTGCCAGCAGCGTAGCAGCGAACAATGAGCAGTTCTTC. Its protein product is CASSVAANNEQFF. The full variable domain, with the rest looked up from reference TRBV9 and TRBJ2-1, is DSGVTQTPKHLITATGQRVTLRCSPRSGDLSVYWYQQSLDQGLQFLIQYYNGEERAKGNILERFSAQQFPDLHSELNLSSLELGDSALYFCASSVAANNEQFFGPGTRLTVL.

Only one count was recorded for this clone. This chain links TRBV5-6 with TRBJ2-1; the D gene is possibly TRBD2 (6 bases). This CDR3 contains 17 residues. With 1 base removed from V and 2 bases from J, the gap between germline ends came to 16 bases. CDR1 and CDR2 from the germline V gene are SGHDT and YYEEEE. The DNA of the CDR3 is TGTGCCAGCAGCTTGCGGATTAGCGGAACCCCCTACAATGAGCAGTTCTTC. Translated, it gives CASSLRISGTPYNEQFF.

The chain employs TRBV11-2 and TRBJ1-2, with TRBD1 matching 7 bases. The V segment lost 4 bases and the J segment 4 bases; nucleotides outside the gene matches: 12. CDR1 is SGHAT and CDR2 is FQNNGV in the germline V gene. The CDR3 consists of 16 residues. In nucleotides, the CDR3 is TGTGCCAGCAGCTCTTCCGACAGGGCGGAATCCTATGGCTACACCTTC. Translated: CASSSSDRAESYGYTF.

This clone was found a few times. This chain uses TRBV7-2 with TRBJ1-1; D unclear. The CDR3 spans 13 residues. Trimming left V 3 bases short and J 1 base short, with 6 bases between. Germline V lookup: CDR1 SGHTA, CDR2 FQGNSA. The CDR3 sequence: CASSFSGNTEAFF. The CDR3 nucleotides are TGTGCCAGCAGCTTTTCGGGGAACACTGAAGCTTTCTTT. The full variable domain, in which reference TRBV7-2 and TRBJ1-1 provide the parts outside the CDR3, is GAGVSQSPSNKVTEKGKDVELRCDPISGHTALYWYRQSLGQGLEFLIYFQGNSAPDKSGLPSDRFSAERTGGSVSTLTIQRTQQEDSAVYLCASSFSGNTEAFFGQGTRLTVV.

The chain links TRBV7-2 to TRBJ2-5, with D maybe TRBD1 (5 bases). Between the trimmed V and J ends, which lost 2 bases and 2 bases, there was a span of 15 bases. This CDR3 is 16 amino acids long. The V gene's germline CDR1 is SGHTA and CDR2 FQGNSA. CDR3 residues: CASSLSGSPGQETQYF. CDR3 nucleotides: TGTGCCAGCAGCTTATCTGGATCTCCAGGGCAAGAGACCCAGTACTTC.

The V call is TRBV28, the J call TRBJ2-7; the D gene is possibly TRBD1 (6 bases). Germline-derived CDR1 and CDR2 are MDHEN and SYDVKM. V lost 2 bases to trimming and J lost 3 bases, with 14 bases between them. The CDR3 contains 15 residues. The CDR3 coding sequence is TGTGCCAGCAGTTTACCCCCAGGGGAGCTCTACGAGCAGTACTTC. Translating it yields CASSLPPGELYEQYF.

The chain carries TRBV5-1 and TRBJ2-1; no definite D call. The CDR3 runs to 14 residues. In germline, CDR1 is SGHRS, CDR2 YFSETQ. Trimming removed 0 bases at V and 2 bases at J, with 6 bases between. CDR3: CASSLAQTYNEQFF. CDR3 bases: TGCGCCAGCAGCTTGGCCCAAACCTACAATGAGCAGTTCTTC.

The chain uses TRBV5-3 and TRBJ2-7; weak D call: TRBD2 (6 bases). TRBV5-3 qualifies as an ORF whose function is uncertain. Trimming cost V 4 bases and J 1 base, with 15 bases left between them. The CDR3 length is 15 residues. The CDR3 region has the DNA TGTGCCAGAAGCCGACCCTTAGCGGAATCCTACGAGCAGTACTTC. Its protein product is CARSRPLAESYEQYF.

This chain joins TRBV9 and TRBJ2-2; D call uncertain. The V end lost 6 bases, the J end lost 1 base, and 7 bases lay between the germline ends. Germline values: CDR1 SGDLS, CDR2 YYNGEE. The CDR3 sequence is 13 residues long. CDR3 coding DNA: TGTGCCAGCAAGTCAGAGAACACCGGGGAGCTGTTTTTT. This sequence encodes CASKSENTGELFF.

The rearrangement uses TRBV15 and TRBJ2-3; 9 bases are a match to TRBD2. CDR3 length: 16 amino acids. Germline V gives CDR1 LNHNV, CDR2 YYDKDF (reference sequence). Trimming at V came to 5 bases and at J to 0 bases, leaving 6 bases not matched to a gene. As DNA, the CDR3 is TGTGCCACCAGCGGGGCGGGACTAGCTAGCACAGATACGCAGTATTTT. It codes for CATSGAGLASTDTQYF.

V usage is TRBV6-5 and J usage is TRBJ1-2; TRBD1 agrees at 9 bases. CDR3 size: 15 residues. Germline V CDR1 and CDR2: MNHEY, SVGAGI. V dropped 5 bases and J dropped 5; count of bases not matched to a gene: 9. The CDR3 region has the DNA TGTGCCAGCAGTAAAAACAGGGGGCTTACGTATGGCTACACCTTC. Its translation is CASSKNRGLTYGYTF.

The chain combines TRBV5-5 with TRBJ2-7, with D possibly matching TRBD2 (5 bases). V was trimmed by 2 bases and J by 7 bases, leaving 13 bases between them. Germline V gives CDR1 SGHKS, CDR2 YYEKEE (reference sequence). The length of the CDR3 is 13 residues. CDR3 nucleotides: TGTGCCAGCAGCTTCCCTAGTTCGGGGGAGCAGTACTTC. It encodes CASSFPSSGEQYF. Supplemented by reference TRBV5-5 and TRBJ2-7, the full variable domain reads DAGVTQSPTHLIKTRGQQVTLRCSPISGHKSVSWYQQVLGQGPQFIFQYYEKEERGRGNFPDRFSARQFPNYSSELNVNALLLGDSALYLCASSFPSSGEQYFGPGTRLTVT.

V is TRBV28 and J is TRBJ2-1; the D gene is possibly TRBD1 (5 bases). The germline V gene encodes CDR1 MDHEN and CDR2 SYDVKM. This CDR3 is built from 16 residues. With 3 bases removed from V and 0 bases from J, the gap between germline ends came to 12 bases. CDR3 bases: TGTGCCAGCAGTTTGGAGACAGCGAGCTCCTACAATGAGCAGTTCTTC. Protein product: CASSLETASSYNEQFF.

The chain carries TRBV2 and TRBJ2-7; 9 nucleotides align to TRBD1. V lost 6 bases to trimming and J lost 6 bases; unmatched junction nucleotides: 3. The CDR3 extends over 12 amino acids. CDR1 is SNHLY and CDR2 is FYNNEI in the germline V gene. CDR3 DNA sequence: TGTGCCAGCAGACAGGGGGCTGGCGAGCAGTACTTC. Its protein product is CASRQGAGEQYF.

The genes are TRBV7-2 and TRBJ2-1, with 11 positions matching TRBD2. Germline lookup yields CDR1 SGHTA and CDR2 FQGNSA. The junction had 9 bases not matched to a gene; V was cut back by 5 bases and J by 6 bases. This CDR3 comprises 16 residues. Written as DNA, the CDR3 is TGTGCCAGCAGCCAAAGTCCTAGCGGGAGGATCAATGAGCAGTTCTTC. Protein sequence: CASSQSPSGRINEQFF.

The CDR3 region has the DNA TGTGCCAGCAGTGCAGGGACATCCTACGAGCAGTACTTC. Translation: CASSAGTSYEQYF. The chain has TRBV2 and TRBJ2-7; TRBD1 might be the D (6 bases). The ends were cut back, 4 bases at V and 1 base at J, with 8 bases in the middle. Germline CDR1 reads SNHLY; CDR2 reads FYNNEI. CDR3 size: 13 residues.

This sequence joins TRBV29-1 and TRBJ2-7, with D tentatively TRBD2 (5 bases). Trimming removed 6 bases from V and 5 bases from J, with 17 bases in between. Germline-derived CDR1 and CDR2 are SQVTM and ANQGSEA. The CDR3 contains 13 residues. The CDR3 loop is CSVISLEQHEQYF. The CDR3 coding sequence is TGCAGCGTCATCTCACTAGAACAGCACGAGCAGTACTTC.

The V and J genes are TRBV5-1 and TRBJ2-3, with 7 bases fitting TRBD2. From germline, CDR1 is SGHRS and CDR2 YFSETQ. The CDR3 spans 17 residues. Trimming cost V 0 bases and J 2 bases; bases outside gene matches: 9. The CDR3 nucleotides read TGCGCCAGCAGCTTGGCCGTCGGACTAGTTTTCACAGATACGCAGTATTTT. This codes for CASSLAVGLVFTDTQYF. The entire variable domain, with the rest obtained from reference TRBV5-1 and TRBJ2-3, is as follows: KAGVTQTPRYLIKTRGQQVTLSCSPISGHRSVSWYQQTPGQGLQFLFEYFSETQRNKGNFPGRFSGRQFSNSRSEMNVSTLELGDSALYLCASSLAVGLVFTDTQYFGPGTRLTVL.